The clone carrying this T cell receptor (beta chain) was counted many times. No antigen is known for it. Uncontrolled infection, other autoimmune disease, pregnancy or lactation led to exclusion. This entry is derived from a study of T cells in Graves' hyperthyroidism and ophthalmopathy. This CDR3 has 14 amino acids. With 3 bases clipped from V and 5 bases from J, the junction kept 5 bases outside the gene matches. CDR1 is DFQATT, CDR2 SNEGSKA, per germline (reference sequence). Study results and limitations: A model of 13 V-J features distinguished ophthalmopathy from stable hyperthyroidism.

Researchers took RNA transcripts and amplified the TCR beta CDR3 regions from them. With the HTBI primer set, the TCR CDR3 went through a first round of RT-PCR. TCRdb itself ran the multiplex PCR reads through MiXCR, one entry per CDR3 protein. The sample has under 800,000 distinct CDR3 sequences, 14% seen once. The clonotype originates from a woman under 30 with Graves' hyperthyroidism. The chain is built from TRBV20-1 and TRBJ2-3, with 10 nucleotides matching TRBD2. Sequenced sample: blood. CDR3 sequence (DNA): TGCAGTGCTAGGACCCCTAGCGGGAGAGATACGCAGTATTTT. Translating gives CSARTPSGRDTQYF.